This T cell receptor beta chain was sequenced during a study of regulatory T cells in long-lasting Graves disease. In its sample, this clonotype was seen many times. The time point here: newly diagnosed GD, antithyroid drugs for less than 3 months. From RNA extracted from PBMCs, the TCR library was made. Libraries of TCR beta came from iRepertoire HTBI primers plus Arm-PCR of CDR3 regions. In TCRdb, the multiplex PCR reads were re-called with MiXCR into one record per CDR3 protein. Of 600,000 to 650,000 distinct CDR3 sequences in the sample, roughly 15% were seen once. Germline V gene sequence: CDR1 KGHDR, CDR2 SFDVKD. CDR3 length equals 13 residues. The V end was cut by 5 bases, the J end by 4 bases, with 11 bases between. The data were also submitted as part of a second study, on T cells in Graves' hyperthyroidism and ophthalmopathy.

The source material was peripheral blood mononuclear cells (PBMCs), sampled at new diagnosis, from a patient treated with antithyroid drugs. The receptor comes from a woman aged 25-40 years with Graves disease. The V and J genes are TRBV24-1 and TRBJ2-7; either TRBD1 or TRBD2 may supply D (5 bases each). The CDR3 DNA follows: TGTGCCACCAGTGGAGGGGCGATGTACGAGCAGTACTTC. It translates to CATSGGAMYEQYF.